Listed below are T cell receptor beta chains from one sample, sequenced in a study of cytomegalovirus exposure and HLA in healthy donors. Measured with immunoSEQ multiplex PCR; TCRdb has only the in-frame clones, and not every one. The sample lists about 130,000 clones; approximately 85% were seen once. The sequenced sample was PBMCs. All receptors derive from a boy between 10 and 17 years old in good health and CMV-seronegative. CDR3s include the opening cysteine and the closing phenylalanine or tryptophan. The order of the fields is V gene, D gene, J gene, clone size, CDR3 protein, CDR3 DNA. A D gene is named only where the DNA matches it firmly. Only some rows state a clone size, as once, few, many or a class for expanded clones.

TRBV7-2	TRBD2	TRBJ2-7	NA	CASSLYDGRSGAYEQYF	TGTGCCAGCAGCTTATATGACGGGCGGAGCGGGGCCTACGAGCAGTACTTC
TRBV10-3	TRBD1	TRBJ2-1	once	CAIRATGGVTNEQFF	TGTGCCATCAGGGCGACAGGGGGCGTTACCAATGAGCAGTTCTTC
TRBV4-2	TRBD2	TRBJ2-3	once	CASSQDPTSGEADTQYF	TGTGCCAGCAGCCAAGACCCGACTAGCGGTGAAGCAGATACGCAGTATTTT
TRBV5-1	TRBD2	TRBJ2-1	NA	CASSLGTSGNNEQFF	TGCGCCAGCAGCTTGGGGACTAGCGGTAACAATGAGCAGTTCTTC
TRBV6-1	NA	TRBJ1-5	once	CASRMGSNSNQPQHF	TGTGCCAGCAGAATGGGCTCCAACAGCAATCAGCCCCAGCATTTT
TRBV29-1	NA	TRBJ2-1	NA	CSVGPSSYNEQFF	TGCAGCGTTGGCCCCAGCTCCTACAATGAGCAGTTCTTC
TRBV25-1	TRBD1	TRBJ1-5	NA	CASSFRDRGSPQHF	TGTGCCAGCAGTTTCCGGGACAGGGGATCGCCCCAGCATTTT
TRBV4-1	NA	TRBJ2-7	NA	CASSQEPGFYEQYF	TGCGCCAGCAGCCAAGAACCGGGTTTCTACGAGCAGTACTTC
TRBV5-6	NA	TRBJ2-1	NA	CASSLGQFYNEQFF	TGTGCCAGCAGCTTGGGACAGTTCTACAATGAGCAGTTCTTC
TRBV2	NA	TRBJ1-3	NA	CASGRDSGNTIYF	TGTGCCAGCGGGCGCGACTCTGGAAACACCATATATTTT
TRBV5-1	TRBD2	TRBJ2-7	NA	CASSSRTSGSAYEQYF	TGCGCCAGCAGCTCAAGGACTAGCGGGAGCGCCTACGAGCAGTACTTC
TRBV7-2	TRBD1	TRBJ2-1	NA	CASSWDRGHYNEQFF	TGTGCCAGCAGCTGGGACAGGGGTCACTACAATGAGCAGTTCTTC
TRBV18	TRBD1	TRBJ1-5	NA	CASSPDRGSPPQHF	TGTGCCAGCTCACCGGACAGGGGAAGTCCGCCCCAGCATTTT
TRBV14	NA	TRBJ2-7	NA	CASSQERGLREQYF	TGTGCCAGCAGCCAAGAACGGGGGTTAAGGGAGCAGTACTTC
TRBV6-5	TRBD1	TRBJ1-2	NA	CASSYSRDRVYGYTF	TGTGCCAGCAGTTACTCAAGGGACAGGGTTTACGGCTACACCTTC
TRBV6-5	NA	TRBJ1-2	NA	CASSYSGTDYGYPF	TGTGCCAGCAGTTACTCAGGCACAGACTATGGCTACCCCTTC
TRBV30	NA	TRBJ1-1	NA	CAWSNPGGQRSTTNTEAFF	TGTGCCTGGAGTAACCCGGGGGGCCAGAGATCGACGACGAACACTGAAGCTTTCTTT
TRBV7-9	NA	TRBJ2-7	NA	CASSPSYGKASYEQYF	TGTGCCAGCAGCCCTAGCTACGGGAAAGCTTCCTACGAGCAGTACTTC
TRBV7-2	TRBD1	TRBJ1-2	NA	CASSPGYRTGYGYTF	TGTGCCAGCAGCCCAGGATACAGGACAGGGTACGGCTACACCTTC
TRBV19	NA	TRBJ1-2	NA	CASTPEVLPTGYTF	TGTGCCAGTACCCCGGAGGTGCTCCCTACTGGCTACACCTTC
TRBV14	NA	TRBJ1-1	NA	CASSQVGREAFF	TGTGCCAGCAGCCAGGTGGGCCGTGAAGCTTTCTTT
TRBV6-1	NA	TRBJ2-1	NA	CATGQTNNEQFF	TGTGCCACCGGACAGACCAACAATGAGCAGTTCTTC
TRBV18	TRBD1	TRBJ2-7	NA	CASSYGGPGTGGSEQYF	TGTGCCAGCTCATACGGGGGCCCCGGGACAGGGGGCTCCGAGCAGTACTTC
TRBV6-8	NA	TRBJ2-7	NA	CASIGIFGGSGEQYF	TGTGCCAGCATTGGGATATTTGGGGGGAGCGGCGAGCAGTACTTC
TRBV15	TRBD2	TRBJ2-6	NA	CATSRSPGLGKGGFGGANVLTF	TGTGCCACCAGCAGATCTCCGGGACTAGGAAAGGGGGGATTTGGGGGGGCCAACGTCCTGACTTTC
TRBV30	NA	TRBJ1-2	NA	CAWITGGNGYPF	TGTGCCTGGATTACGGGGGGGAATGGCTACCCCTTC
TRBV4-2	NA	TRBJ2-1	NA	CASSQALRGSGFYNEQFF	TGTGCCAGCAGCCAAGCGCTCCGGGGAAGCGGGTTCTACAATGAGCAGTTCTTC
TRBV7-6	NA	TRBJ2-6	NA	CASSFVREPNRSGANVLTF	TGTGCCAGCAGCTTTGTTCGGGAACCGAACCGCTCTGGGGCCAACGTCCTGACTTTC
TRBV4-3	TRBD1	TRBJ2-5	NA	CASSQLRDRGRETQYF	TGCGCCAGCAGCCAACTCCGGGACAGGGGGCGAGAGACCCAGTACTTC
TRBV2	NA	TRBJ1-1	NA	CASSSRGGNTEAFF	TGTGCCAGCAGCTCCCGCGGGGGGAACACTGAAGCTTTCTTT
TRBV7-3	TRBD2	TRBJ2-2	NA	CASSLVAGRELFF	TGTGCCAGCAGCTTAGTAGCGGGAAGGGAGCTGTTTTTT
TRBV11-2	NA	TRBJ1-1	once	CASSLGSETEAFF	TGTGCCAGCAGCTTAGGTTCGGAGACTGAAGCTTTCTTT
TRBV7-2	TRBD2	TRBJ2-7	NA	CASSLVRGDSYEQYF	TGTGCCAGCAGCTTAGTACGGGGGGACTCCTACGAGCAGTACTTC
TRBV18	TRBD2	TRBJ2-5	NA	CASSPGLAGETQYF	TGTGCCAGCTCCCCGGGACTAGCGGGAGAGACCCAGTACTTC
TRBV7-2	TRBD2	TRBJ2-1	NA	CASSRGQAGGPEQFF	TGTGCCAGCAGCCGCGGACAGGCGGGAGGGCCTGAGCAGTTCTTC
TRBV9	TRBD1	TRBJ2-1	NA	CASSARTGAYNEQFF	TGTGCCAGCAGCGCCCGGACAGGGGCCTACAATGAGCAGTTCTTC
TRBV14	NA	TRBJ1-1	once	CASSQDIYQGEAFF	TGTGCCAGCAGCCAAGACATATATCAGGGCGAAGCTTTCTTT
TRBV19	NA	TRBJ1-1	NA	CASSIGQMNTEAFF	TGTGCCAGTAGTATCGGACAGATGAACACTGAAGCTTTCTTT
TRBV7-7	NA	TRBJ2-3	NA	CASSLGTHLDTQYF	TGTGCCAGCAGCTTAGGGACTCACTTGGATACGCAGTATTTT
TRBV6-5	NA	TRBJ2-3	NA	CASSYSKQGTDTQYF	TGTGCCAGCAGTTACTCGAAACAGGGCACAGATACGCAGTATTTT
TRBV6-1	NA	TRBJ1-1	NA	CASNSWTTNTEAFF	TGTGCCAGCAATTCATGGACAACGAACACTGAAGCTTTCTTT
TRBV7-8	TRBD1	TRBJ2-5	NA	CASSLSARQGEETQYF	TGTGCCAGCAGCTTAAGCGCAAGACAGGGGGAAGAGACCCAGTACTTC
TRBV7-9	NA	TRBJ1-1	NA	CASSSTGPRRTEAFF	TGTGCCAGCAGCTCGACAGGACCAAGAAGGACTGAAGCTTTCTTT
TRBV18	NA	TRBJ1-1	NA	CASSPLKSGSLNTEAFF	TGTGCCAGCTCACCACTTAAGTCAGGCTCTTTGAACACTGAAGCTTTCTTT
TRBV19	TRBD2	TRBJ2-7	NA	CASSYSGRGSHEQYF	TGTGCCAGTAGTTATAGCGGGAGAGGGAGCCACGAGCAGTACTTC